The T cell receptor (beta chain) under discussion was sequenced for a study of sequential checkpoint blockade in melanoma. Study as a whole: Arm A got nivolumab then ipilimumab; arm B the reverse, 1:1. Maintenance nivolumab came after either treatment sequence.

As for treatment: randomized to nivolumab then ipilimumab (arm A) or the reverse (arm B). Patients had received no earlier DNA-damaging chemotherapy. PBMC sorting kept live CD3+CD8+ cells without CD19 or CD56. Sequencing used immunoSEQ multiplex PCR; TCRdb keeps in-frame clones, though not all of them. The table has more than 25,000 clones, 85% to 90% seen once. This CDR3 is built from 14 residues. From germline, CDR1 is LNHDA and CDR2 SQIVND (reference sequence). V trimming: 3 bases; J trimming: 4 bases; junction bases outside the gene matches: 3. The sample was CD8+ T cells sorted from blood (inferred from file names), taken from a patient given nivolumab and ipilimumab in sequence. The chain carries TRBV19 and TRBJ1-1; 9 bases map to TRBD1. This TCR was sampled from a human donor with melanoma. The CDR3 spells CASSMTGGFTEAFF. The CDR3 DNA is TGTGCCAGTAGTATGACAGGGGGGTTCACTGAAGCTTTCTTT.